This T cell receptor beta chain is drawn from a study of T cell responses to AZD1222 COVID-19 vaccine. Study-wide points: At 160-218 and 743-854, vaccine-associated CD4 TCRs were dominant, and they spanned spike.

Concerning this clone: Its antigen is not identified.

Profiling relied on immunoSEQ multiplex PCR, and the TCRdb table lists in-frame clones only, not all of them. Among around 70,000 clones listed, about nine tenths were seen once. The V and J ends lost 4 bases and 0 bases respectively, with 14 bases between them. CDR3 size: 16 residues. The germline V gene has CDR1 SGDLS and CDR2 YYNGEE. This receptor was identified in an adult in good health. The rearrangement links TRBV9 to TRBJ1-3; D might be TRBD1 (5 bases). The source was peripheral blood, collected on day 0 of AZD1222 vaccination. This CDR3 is CASSLWDVNSGNTIYF. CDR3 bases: TGTGCCAGCAGCTTATGGGACGTCAACTCTGGAAACACCATATATTTT.